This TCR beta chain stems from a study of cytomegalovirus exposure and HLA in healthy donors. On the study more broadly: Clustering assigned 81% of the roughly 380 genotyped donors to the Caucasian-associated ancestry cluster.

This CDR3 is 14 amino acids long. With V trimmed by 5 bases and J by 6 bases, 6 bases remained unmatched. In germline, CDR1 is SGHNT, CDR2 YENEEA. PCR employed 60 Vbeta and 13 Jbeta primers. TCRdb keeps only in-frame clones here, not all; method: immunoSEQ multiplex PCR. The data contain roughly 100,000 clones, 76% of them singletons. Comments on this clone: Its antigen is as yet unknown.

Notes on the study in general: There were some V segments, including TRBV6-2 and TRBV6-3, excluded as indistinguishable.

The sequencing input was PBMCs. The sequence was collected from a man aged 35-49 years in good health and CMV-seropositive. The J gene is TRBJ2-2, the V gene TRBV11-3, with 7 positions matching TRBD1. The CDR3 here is CASSPGQAAGELFF. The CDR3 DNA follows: TGTGCCAGCAGCCCAGGACAGGCCGCCGGGGAGCTGTTTTTT.